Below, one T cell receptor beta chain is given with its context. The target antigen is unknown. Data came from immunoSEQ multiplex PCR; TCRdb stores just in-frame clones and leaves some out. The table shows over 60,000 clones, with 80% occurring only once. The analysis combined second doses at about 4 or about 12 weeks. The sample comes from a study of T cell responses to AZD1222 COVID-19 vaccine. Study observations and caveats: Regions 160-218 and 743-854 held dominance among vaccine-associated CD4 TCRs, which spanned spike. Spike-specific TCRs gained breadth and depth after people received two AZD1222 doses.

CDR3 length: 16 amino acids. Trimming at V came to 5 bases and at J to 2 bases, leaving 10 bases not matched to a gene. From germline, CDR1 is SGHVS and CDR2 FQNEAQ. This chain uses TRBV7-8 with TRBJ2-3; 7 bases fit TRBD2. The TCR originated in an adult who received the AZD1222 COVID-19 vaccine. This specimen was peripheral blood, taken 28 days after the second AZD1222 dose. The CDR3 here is CASSVRTRRVTDTQYF. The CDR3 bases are TGTGCCAGCAGCGTCCGGACTAGGAGAGTCACAGATACGCAGTATTTT.